Below, 29 T cell receptor beta chains from the same sample are listed, as sequenced in a study of blood T cells in healthy people across ages. A J-beta primer mix and a sample-barcoded 5' primer were used in a second PCR of roughly 6 to 11 cycles. One entry per CDR3 protein, called by TCRdb with MiXCR from the 5' RACE reads. In the table there are about 1,000,000 distinct CDR3 sequences, 45% of which are singletons. The sequenced material came from blood. The receptors were sampled from a woman in her sixties or seventies in good health.

V gene TRBV29-1 combines with J gene TRBJ2-5; D is possibly TRBD1 or TRBD2 (6 bases each). The V end lost 8 bases, the J end lost 5 bases, and 12 bases lay between the germline ends. The CDR3 runs 11 residues. Germline loops: CDR1 SQVTM, CDR2 ANQGSEA. The CDR3 spells CSSRGRETQYF. The CDR3 bases are TGCAGCTCCCGGGGGCGGGAGACCCAGTACTTC.

This clonotype showed up many times. This sequence joins TRBV27 and TRBJ2-7; either TRBD1 or TRBD2 may fit D (5 bases each). Germline CDR1 reads MNHEY; CDR2 reads SMNVEV (reference sequence). This CDR3 is 14 amino acids long. Trimming shortened V by 5 bases and J by 2 bases, and 13 bases separated the two germline ends. The CDR3 coding sequence is TGTGCCAGCAGTCCCTCGAAGGGACCCTACGAGCAGTACTTC. It is translated as CASSPSKGPYEQYF.

This clonotype turned up a few times. V gene TRBV10-3 combines with J gene TRBJ2-7; 11 positions agree with TRBD1. V shed 2 bases, J shed 6 bases, and the junction held 9 bases outside the gene matches. CDR1 is ENHRY, CDR2 SYGVKD, per germline. The length of the CDR3 is 16 residues. CDR3 region: CAISELTGTGGSEQYF. The CDR3, as DNA: TGTGCCATCAGTGAGCTAACCGGGACAGGGGGGAGCGAGCAGTACTTC.

The V and J genes are TRBV9 and TRBJ2-2; possibly TRBD1 for D (5 bases). Germline V gene data show CDR1 as SGDLS and CDR2 as YYNGEE. This CDR3 spans 14 amino acids. V was cut by 4 bases and J by 4 bases, with 11 bases left in between. CDR3 bases: TGTGCCAGCAGCCAGACGGACATCACCGGGGAGCTGTTTTTT. Its translation: CASSQTDITGELFF.

A few counts support this clonotype. V is TRBV5-1 and J is TRBJ2-3, with D maybe TRBD1 (6 bases). The ends were cut back, 4 bases at V and 2 bases at J, with 14 bases in the middle. The CDR3 runs to 15 residues. Looked up from germline, CDR1 is SGHRS and CDR2 is YFSETQ. CDR3 bases: TGCGCCAGCAGCCTACAGGGAAGCTTCACAGATACGCAGTATTTT. Protein product: CASSLQGSFTDTQYF.

The chain is built from TRBV20-1 and TRBJ2-7; D is unclear. The CDR3 sequence is 15 residues long. The V end lost 0 bases, the J end lost 0 bases, and 12 bases lay between the germline ends. Germline assignment: CDR1 DFQATT and CDR2 SNEGSKA (reference sequence). The CDR3, as DNA: TGCAGTGCTAGAGATGGCGGCGTAAGCTCCTACGAGCAGTACTTC. Encoded protein: CSARDGGVSSYEQYF.

J is TRBJ2-2 and V is TRBV4-2, with 8 nucleotides matching TRBD2. The CDR3 sequence is 16 residues long. Germline lookup yields CDR1 LGHNA and CDR2 YNFKEQ. With 2 bases clipped from V and 6 bases from J, the junction kept 8 bases outside the gene matches. CDR3 amino acids: CASSQPTGLEAGELFF. The CDR3 DNA follows: TGTGCCAGCAGCCAACCCACGGGACTAGAAGCCGGGGAGCTGTTTTTT.

The V gene is TRBV7-2, the J gene TRBJ2-3, with D uncertain. Germline values: CDR1 SGHTA, CDR2 FQGNSA. This CDR3 is 13 amino acids long. Trimming pared 4 bases from V and 9 bases from J, leaving 14 bases between. CDR3 amino acids: CASSSARIGTQYF. CDR3 DNA: TGTGCCAGCAGCTCTGCCCGTATAGGGACGCAGTATTTT.

The gene calls are TRBV12-5 and TRBJ2-1; no firm D call. V lost 0 bases and J lost 8, with 8 bases in between. This CDR3 has 13 amino acids. Germline values: CDR1 LGHNT, CDR2 FRNRAP. The CDR3 sequence is CASGLVVHYEQFF. CDR3 in DNA: TGTGCTAGTGGTTTGGTAGTCCATTATGAGCAGTTCTTC.

The chain links TRBV4-1 to TRBJ2-1; D unclear. This CDR3 region has 15 residues. Germline V gene sequence: CDR1 MGHRA, CDR2 YSYEKL. The V end lost 7 bases, the J end lost 0 bases, and 13 bases lay between the germline ends. CDR3 region: CASMPSTGSYNEQFF. The CDR3 region has the DNA TGCGCCAGCATGCCAAGCACTGGCTCCTACAATGAGCAGTTCTTC.

The chain has TRBV20-1 and TRBJ2-5, with D perhaps TRBD2 (6 bases). This CDR3 contains 15 residues. CDR1 DFQATT and CDR2 SNEGSKA come from the germline V gene (reference sequence). V gave up 2 bases and J gave up 2 bases, with 15 bases separating them. The CDR3 loop reads CSARKASDTQETQYF. The DNA of the CDR3 is TGCAGTGCTAGAAAGGCTAGCGACACTCAAGAGACCCAGTACTTC.

This clonotype has at least ten counts. The chain carries TRBV27 and TRBJ2-1; D tentatively reads TRBD1 or TRBD2 (5 bases each). The V and J ends lost 0 bases and 10 bases respectively, with 10 bases between them. The CDR3 totals 13 residues. The V gene's germline CDR1 is MNHEY and CDR2 SMNVEV (reference sequence). CDR3 in DNA: TGTGCCAGCAGTTTATCGACCGGGACGGAGCAGTTCTTC. As protein: CASSLSTGTEQFF.

The chain employs TRBV20-1 and TRBJ1-2; D is ambiguous. CDR3 length: 11 amino acids. The V and J ends lost 3 bases and 8 bases respectively, with 10 bases between them. Germline loops: CDR1 DFQATT, CDR2 SNEGSKA (reference sequence). In nucleotides, the CDR3 is TGCAGTGCTAGGAGTGGGCCGGGCTACACCTTC. Translated, it gives CSARSGPGYTF.

This clonotype is a singleton in its sample. The chain uses TRBV6-1 and TRBJ1-1; possibly TRBD1 for D (6 bases). CDR3 length: 13 amino acids. Germline values: CDR1 MNHNS, CDR2 SASEGT. The V end lost 1 base, the J end lost 4 bases, and 7 bases lay between the germline ends. The CDR3 reads CASSEVGATEAFF. CDR3 DNA sequence: TGTGCCAGCAGTGAAGTGGGGGCCACTGAAGCTTTCTTT.

The V and J genes are TRBV10-3 and TRBJ2-3; tentative D call: TRBD2 (6 bases). Trimming pared 8 bases from V and 3 bases from J, leaving 9 bases between. The germline CDR1 and CDR2 sequences are ENHRY and SYGVKD. The CDR3 loop spans 12 amino acids. CDR3 sequence (DNA): TGTGCCATCGGGCTAGCGACAGATACGCAGTATTTT. Translation: CAIGLATDTQYF.

The chain links TRBV20-1 to TRBJ2-7, with TRBD2 matching over 9 bases. V gave up 2 bases and J gave up 2 bases; unmatched junction bases: 7. Germline values: CDR1 DFQATT, CDR2 SNEGSKA (reference sequence). This CDR3 has 15 amino acids. CDR3 amino acids: CSARPRGLATYEQYF. DNA of the CDR3: TGCAGTGCTAGACCCCGGGGACTAGCTACCTACGAGCAGTACTTC.

The V gene is TRBV11-2, the J gene TRBJ2-3; no firm D call. Per germline, CDR1 SGHAT and CDR2 FQNNGV. V shed 5 bases and J shed 4 bases, with 13 bases lying between them. The CDR3 covers 14 residues. The CDR3 DNA is TGTGCCAGCAGCGTAGGCTCCGGATCAGATACGCAGTATTTT. It encodes CASSVGSGSDTQYF.

Only a few counts were recorded for this clonotype. The rearrangement links TRBV15 to TRBJ2-1; 9 nucleotides match TRBD2. V shed 3 bases, J shed 4 bases, and the junction held 7 bases outside the gene matches. CDR1 is LNHNV, CDR2 YYDKDF, per germline (reference sequence). The CDR3 length is 16 residues. CDR3 sequence (DNA): TGTGCCACCAGCAGGGGGATAGCGGGAGAATACAATGAGCAGTTCTTC. Amino acid sequence: CATSRGIAGEYNEQFF.

CDR3: CASSPTSGVSTYEQYF. The CDR3 bases are TGTGCCAGCAGTCCAACTAGCGGGGTATCAACCTACGAGCAGTACTTC. The rearrangement uses TRBV7-9 and TRBJ2-7; the match to TRBD2 covers 10 bases. V lost 6 bases and J lost 2; bases outside the gene matches: 10. This CDR3 is built from 16 residues. Germline loops: CDR1 SEHNR, CDR2 FQNEAQ (reference sequence).

This clonotype showed up just a few times. The chain has TRBV10-3 and TRBJ2-3, with 10 bases that match TRBD2. Germline loops: CDR1 ENHRY, CDR2 SYGVKD. This CDR3 is built from 17 residues. V gave up 0 bases and J gave up 7 bases; unmatched junction bases: 10. CDR3 bases: TGTGCCATCAGTGAGTCGACGAGCGGGAGGGCTCAGAATACGCAGTATTTT. Protein: CAISESTSGRAQNTQYF.

This clonotype was found a few times. This chain links TRBV5-1 with TRBJ2-1, with D possibly being TRBD2 (6 bases). The CDR3 extends over 15 amino acids. The V end was cut by 2 bases, the J end by 3 bases, with 12 bases between. The V gene's germline CDR1 is SGHRS and CDR2 YFSETQ. CDR3 region: CASSLLGEVYNEQFF. CDR3 in DNA: TGCGCCAGCAGCTTATTGGGGGAGGTCTACAATGAGCAGTTCTTC. The entire variable domain, with the rest obtained from reference TRBV5-1 and TRBJ2-1, is as follows: KAGVTQTPRYLIKTRGQQVTLSCSPISGHRSVSWYQQTPGQGLQFLFEYFSETQRNKGNFPGRFSGRQFSNSRSEMNVSTLELGDSALYLCASSLLGEVYNEQFFGPGTRLTVL.

This clonotype was found many times. The DNA for the CDR3 is TGTGCCAGCAGTGTGGATGGGACCCAGTACTTC. The encoded protein is CASSVDGTQYF. The J gene is TRBJ2-5, the V gene TRBV25-1, with D unclear. Germline V CDR1 and CDR2: MGHDK, SYGVNS. Trimming left V 4 bases short and J 7 bases short, with 7 bases between. The CDR3 has 11 residues.

This clonotype was seen a handful of times. The CDR3 DNA is TGTGCCAGCAACCGGGACCGCCGTGGCACAGATACGCAGTATTTT. This codes for CASNRDRRGTDTQYF. V gene TRBV9 combines with J gene TRBJ2-3; D tentatively reads TRBD1 or TRBD2 (5 bases each). The CDR3 covers 15 residues. CDR1 and CDR2 (germline): SGDLS, YYNGEE. V lost 6 bases to trimming and J lost 1 base, with 15 bases between them.

The genes are TRBV7-2 and TRBJ2-1, with D tentatively TRBD2 (6 bases). There are 14 residues in the CDR3. Germline V gene lookup returns CDR1 SGHTA and CDR2 FQGNSA. The V end was cut by 4 bases, the J end by 3 bases, with 10 bases between. The CDR3 coding sequence is TGTGCCAGCAGCTCACCGGGACTCTACAATGAGCAGTTCTTC. Its translation is CASSSPGLYNEQFF.

The table lists this clonotype with a few counts. This chain uses TRBV6-5 with TRBJ1-2; D remains unclear. V lost 5 bases to trimming and J lost 2 bases, with 9 bases between them. The CDR3 contains 13 residues. CDR1 MNHEY and CDR2 SVGAGI come from the germline V gene. This chain's CDR3 is CASSDTMNYGYTF. In DNA, the CDR3 is TGTGCCAGCAGTGACACCATGAACTATGGCTACACCTTC.

The chain couples TRBV7-9 to TRBJ2-5, with a possible D match to TRBD1 (5 bases). CDR1 SEHNR and CDR2 FQNEAQ come from the germline V gene (reference sequence). CDR3 length equals 17 residues. V shed 0 bases and J shed 2 bases, with 16 bases lying between them. The CDR3 bases are TGTGCCAGCAGCTTAGCGCTGGGGAAAGGGGCGCAAGAGACCCAGTACTTC. It translates to CASSLALGKGAQETQYF. The complete variable domain, with remaining parts taken from reference TRBV7-9 and TRBJ2-5, reads DTGVSQNPRHKITKRGQNVTFRCDPISEHNRLYWYRQTLGQGPEFLTYFQNEAQLEKSRLLSDRFSAERPKGSFSTLEIQRTEQGDSAMYLCASSLALGKGAQETQYFGPGTRLLVL.

As for this clonotype: A clone one base away is much larger, so this may be a read error. V gene TRBV27 combines with J gene TRBJ2-3; D may match TRBD1 or TRBD2 (6 bases each). CDR3 length equals 15 residues. Germline V gives CDR1 MNHEY, CDR2 SMNVEV (reference sequence). The CDR3 nucleotides read TGTGCCGGCAGTTCGGGGGCGCTTATCACAGATACGCAGTATTTT. It yields the protein CAGSSGALITDTQYF.

The chain has TRBV6-5 and TRBJ1-2, with 7 bases matching TRBD1. J was trimmed by 4 bases and V by 6 bases; bases with no gene match: 8. The length of the CDR3 is 14 residues. Germline CDR1 and CDR2: MNHEY and SVGAGI. Written as DNA, the CDR3 is TGTGCCAGCAGGGGGGACAGTATCGTCTATGGCTACACCTTC. Translating gives CASRGDSIVYGYTF.

The CDR3 DNA reads TGTGCCAGTCGGGGGGAAGGGACCTACAATGAGCAGTTCTTC. It specifies CASRGEGTYNEQFF. The rearrangement joins TRBV19 to TRBJ2-1, with TRBD2 identical over 7 bases. The junction had 6 bases not matched to a gene; V was cut back by 8 bases and J by 2 bases. This CDR3 spans 14 amino acids. The germline V gene encodes CDR1 LNHDA and CDR2 SQIVND (reference sequence). The full variable domain, completed using reference TRBV19 and TRBJ2-1, is DGGITQSPKYLFRKEGQNVTLSCEQNLNHDAMYWYRQDPGQGLRLIYYSQIVNDFQKGDIAEGYSVSREKKESFPLTVTSAQKNPTAFYLCASRGEGTYNEQFFGPGTRLTVL.